The rows below give T cell receptor beta chains drawn from one sample of a study of T cells after yellow fever vaccination. TCRdb analysed the 5' RACE reads with MiXCR anew, one entry per CDR3 protein. The sample has 400,000 or so distinct CDR3 sequences, about 19% seen once. The sample in question was PBMCs, obtained before the yellow fever booster vaccination. Every receptor here comes from a man between 18 and 35 years old who received the YFV17D yellow fever vaccine. Both conserved end residues are part of each CDR3. D genes are given only for firm matches. Clone size is not always given. Where it is, it says once, few, many or a class for expanded clones.

d_call	clone_size	v_call	j_call	cdr3_nt	cdr3_aa
TRBD1	.	TRBV6-6	TRBJ1-6	TGTGCCAGCTATTCCCGTCGGGACAGGGTGCTTTCACCCCTCCACTTT	CASYSRRDRVLSPLHF
.	few	TRBV28	TRBJ1-5	TGTGCCAGCAGTTTGGCAGGGCATCAGCCCCAGCATTTT	CASSLAGHQPQHF
.	.	TRBV6-2/TRBV6-3	TRBJ2-1	TGTGCCAGCAGTTACAGGGAGACCTACAATGAGCAGTTCTTC	CASSYRETYNEQFF
.	few	TRBV10-3	TRBJ1-6	TGTGCCATCAGTGAGCAGCGTGTTAGCTCCTATAATTCACCCCTCCACTTT	CAISEQRVSSYNSPLHF
.	.	TRBV3-1	TRBJ1-1	TGTGCCAGCAGCCAAGTTGGTACAGGCCAGGGGACTGAAGCTTTCTTT	CASSQVGTGQGTEAFF
TRBD1	few	TRBV7-2	TRBJ1-1	TGTGCCAGCAGCTTGCTATACAGGGGAAGAACGGGGGTCCTGGCTTTCTTT	CASSLLYRGRTGVLAFF
TRBD1	once	TRBV27	TRBJ1-1	TGTGCCAGCAGTCCCGACAGGGAACCCATGAACACTGAAGCTTTCTTT	CASSPDREPMNTEAFF
.	.	TRBV6-2/TRBV6-3	TRBJ2-3	TGTGCCAGCAGACCACACGGAACAGATACGCAGTATTTT	CASRPHGTDTQYF
TRBD1	many	TRBV6-2/TRBV6-3	TRBJ2-1	TGTGCCAGCAGCTCAACAGGGGGATCCTACAATGAGCAGTTCTTC	CASSSTGGSYNEQFF
.	.	TRBV5-1	TRBJ2-3	TGCGCCAGCAGCTCGGGACACGAGACTTCAGATACGCAGTATTTT	CASSSGHETSDTQYF
TRBD2	few	TRBV12-3/TRBV12-4	TRBJ2-3	TGTGCCAGCAGTTCCCTCGGAGCGGGGGGCACAGATACGCAGTATTTT	CASSSLGAGGTDTQYF
.	.	TRBV4-3	TRBJ2-3	TGCGCCAGCAGCCAGATGACCGCAGATACGCAGTATTTT	CASSQMTADTQYF
TRBD1	.	TRBV29-1	TRBJ2-3	TGCAGCGTTGGAGTTTCGGGACAGGCCACAGATACGCAGTATTTT	CSVGVSGQATDTQYF
.	few	TRBV15	TRBJ1-5	TGTGCCACCAGCAGAGATCAAGGTTCTCAGCCCCAGCATTTT	CATSRDQGSQPQHF
TRBD1	.	TRBV7-9	TRBJ1-2	TGTGCCAGCAGCCCCAGGGACAGAACTAACTATGGCTACACCTTC	CASSPRDRTNYGYTF
.	.	TRBV5-1	TRBJ1-1	TGCGCCAGCAGCTTGATTTGGCCGGACGGCACTGAAGCTTTCTTT	CASSLIWPDGTEAFF
.	.	TRBV12-3/TRBV12-4	TRBJ1-1	TGTGCCAGCAGTCCATACCGGGACCCAAGCCCCACTGAAGCTTTCTTT	CASSPYRDPSPTEAFF
.	few	TRBV7-8	TRBJ2-4	TGTGCCAGCAGCTTAGTCCCCGATTCGGAACCTCACATTCAGTACTTC	CASSLVPDSEPHIQYF
.	many	TRBV27	TRBJ1-1	TGTGCCAGCAGTTTCAACCCGAACACTGAAGCTTTCTTT	CASSFNPNTEAFF
.	few	TRBV5-6	TRBJ2-2	TGTGCCAGCAGTTGGGCCCTAGACACCGGGGAGCTGTTTTTT	CASSWALDTGELFF
.	.	TRBV20-1	TRBJ1-5	TGCAGTGCTTACTCGGTTAGCAATCAGCCCCAGCATTTT	CSAYSVSNQPQHF
.	.	TRBV7-2	TRBJ1-2	TGTGCCAGCAGCTTCCTCGGGGCAGGGTATGGCTACACCTTC	CASSFLGAGYGYTF
.	many	TRBV5-4	TRBJ2-7	TGTGCCAGCAGCTCGGAAGGGGACGAGCAGTACTTC	CASSSEGDEQYF
TRBD2	few	TRBV5-1	TRBJ2-7	TGCGCCAGCAGCTTGGCCCCTAGCGGGGGGCGCTACGAGCAGTACTTC	CASSLAPSGGRYEQYF
.	once	TRBV24-1	TRBJ2-2	TGTGCCACCAGTGCCCAACCCTCCACCGGGGAGCTGTTTTTT	CATSAQPSTGELFF
TRBD1	few	TRBV7-2	TRBJ2-1	TGTGCCAGCAGCTCCGCAAGACAGGGGATGTCCTACAATGAGCAGTTCTTC	CASSSARQGMSYNEQFF
.	.	TRBV4-1	TRBJ2-3	TGCGCCAGCAGCCAATCAGGAGGGGGGAGCGCAGATACGCAGTATTTT	CASSQSGGGSADTQYF
.	few	TRBV10-2	TRBJ2-5	TGCGCCAGCAGTGAGTCGATTCGTGGGGTTGGTCAGACCCAGTACTTC	CASSESIRGVGQTQYF
.	few	TRBV7-2	TRBJ2-7	TGTGCCAGCAGCTCGGGATCAGGGGCCCCGCTGGAGCAGTACTTC	CASSSGSGAPLEQYF
TRBD1	.	TRBV20-1	TRBJ1-2	TGCAGTGCTAAGGCAGGGGGTAGTGACTATGGCTACACCTTC	CSAKAGGSDYGYTF
.	many	TRBV20-1	TRBJ2-7	TGCAGTGCTAGCAAGGGCACATCCTACGAGCAGTACTTC	CSASKGTSYEQYF
.	.	TRBV7-9	TRBJ2-5	TGTGCCAGCAGCCCAACTGAGGGGCAAGAGACCCAGTACTTC	CASSPTEGQETQYF
.	.	TRBV29-1	TRBJ2-6	TGCAGCGTTGAGGGGGTCACCTCTGGGGCCAACGTCCTGACTTTC	CSVEGVTSGANVLTF
.	few	TRBV4-1	TRBJ1-1	TGCGCCAGCAGCCCCCGGGAGCTAACTCCGAGGACTGAAGCTTTCTTT	CASSPRELTPRTEAFF
TRBD2	few	TRBV20-1	TRBJ2-1	TGCAGTGCTAGAGATCGGGCGGGGGGCGCGGGAAATGAGCAGTTCTTC	CSARDRAGGAGNEQFF
.	few	TRBV6-6	TRBJ1-4	TGTGCCAGCAGTTTACAGTTTAATGAAAAACTGTTTTTT	CASSLQFNEKLFF
TRBD1	.	TRBV7-8	TRBJ1-2	TGTGCCAGCAGCTTAGTAGACAGGGTCTATGGCTACACCTTC	CASSLVDRVYGYTF
TRBD1	.	TRBV20-1	TRBJ1-2	TGCAGTGCTATTAAGGGGACAGTCGGGATGCACACCTTC	CSAIKGTVGMHTF
.	.	TRBV20-1	TRBJ1-1	TGCAGTGCTAAGCAGATTGGGGTGAACACTGAAGCTTTCTTT	CSAKQIGVNTEAFF
.	.	TRBV20-1	TRBJ1-1	TGCAGTGCCAGAGGGGAGACGAACACTGAAGCTTTCTTT	CSARGETNTEAFF
TRBD2	.	TRBV4-3	TRBJ2-3	TGCGCCAGCAGCCAAGAGCGCACTAGCGGGATTACAGATACGCAGTATTTT	CASSQERTSGITDTQYF
TRBD1	.	TRBV5-1	TRBJ2-7	TGCGCCAGCAGCCCAGGACAGGGTTGGTACGAGCAGTACTTC	CASSPGQGWYEQYF
.	many	TRBV4-2	TRBJ1-2	TGTGCCAGCAGCCAAGTCGCGGGGCCAGGTGGCTACACCTTC	CASSQVAGPGGYTF
.	few	TRBV7-2	TRBJ2-1	TGTGCCAGCAGCCCGCACGGCCCCCCTTACAATGAGCAGTTCTTC	CASSPHGPPYNEQFF
.	many	TRBV7-2	TRBJ2-3	TGTGCCAGCAGCTTAGTTAGGACTGGCACAGATACGCAGTATTTT	CASSLVRTGTDTQYF
TRBD2	.	TRBV9	TRBJ2-3	TGTGCCAGCAGCGAGACAGCGGGGGGGCCATATACGCAGTATTTT	CASSETAGGPYTQYF
TRBD1	.	TRBV9	TRBJ2-3	TGTGCCAGCAGCTTAACCTCCCAGGGGGCGAGTCCAGATACGCAGTATTTT	CASSLTSQGASPDTQYF
.	few	TRBV5-1	TRBJ1-1	TGCGCCAGCAGCTTGTCCGGGGAGGGCACTGAAGCTTTCTTT	CASSLSGEGTEAFF
.	.	TRBV20-1	TRBJ2-7	TGCAGTGCTAGAGATCGAACAGAGCCTAGCGAGCAGTACTTC	CSARDRTEPSEQYF
.	few	TRBV4-3	TRBJ1-2	TGCGCCAGCAGCCACCCCGGGAACTATGGCTACACCTTC	CASSHPGNYGYTF
.	.	TRBV10-3	TRBJ1-1	TGTGCCATCAGTGAGTTGGAGGGTCAAGGTGAAGCTTTCTTT	CAISELEGQGEAFF
.	few	TRBV12-3/TRBV12-4	TRBJ1-1	TGTGCCAGCAGAACACAGGGGAACACTGAAGCTTTCTTT	CASRTQGNTEAFF
.	many	TRBV7-9	TRBJ2-5	TGTGCCAGCAGCCCCACGGGGGCGGGGAAGACCCAGTACTTC	CASSPTGAGKTQYF
TRBD1	.	TRBV29-1	TRBJ2-2	TGCAGCGCCGGGACAGGGGGCGGATTCGGGGAGCTGTTTTTT	CSAGTGGGFGELFF
TRBD1	few	TRBV20-1	TRBJ2-2	TGCAGTGCCTGGACAGGGGGCGAGGAGCTGTTTTTT	CSAWTGGEELFF
TRBD1	few	TRBV11-2	TRBJ1-1	TGTGCCAGCAGCTTAATCAGGGGGTATTTGACTGAAGCTTTCTTT	CASSLIRGYLTEAFF
TRBD1	.	TRBV4-1	TRBJ1-2	TGCGCCAGCAGCCGCAGGACAGGGGGCGTGGATGGCTACACCTTC	CASSRRTGGVDGYTF
.	.	TRBV4-3	TRBJ2-1	TGCGCCAGCAGCCAAGAAGGGGGGGCCCTGTTCTTC	CASSQEGGALFF